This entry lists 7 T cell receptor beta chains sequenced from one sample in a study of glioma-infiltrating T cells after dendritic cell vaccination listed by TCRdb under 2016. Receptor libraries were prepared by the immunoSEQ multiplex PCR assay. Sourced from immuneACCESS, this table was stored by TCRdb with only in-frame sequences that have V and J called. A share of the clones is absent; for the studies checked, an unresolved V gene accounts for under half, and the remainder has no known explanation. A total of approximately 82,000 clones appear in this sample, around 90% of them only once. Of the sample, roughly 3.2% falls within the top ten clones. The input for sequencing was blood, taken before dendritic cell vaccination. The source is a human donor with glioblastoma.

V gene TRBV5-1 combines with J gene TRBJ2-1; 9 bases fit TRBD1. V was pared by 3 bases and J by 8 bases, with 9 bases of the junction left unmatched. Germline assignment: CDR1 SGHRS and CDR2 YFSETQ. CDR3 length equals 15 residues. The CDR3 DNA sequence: TGCGCCAGCAGCTCGCTCGACAGGGGGATAGATGAGCAGTTCTTC. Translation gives CASSSLDRGIDEQFF. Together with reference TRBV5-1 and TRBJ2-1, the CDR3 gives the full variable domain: KAGVTQTPRYLIKTRGQQVTLSCSPISGHRSVSWYQQTPGQGLQFLFEYFSETQRNKGNFPGRFSGRQFSNSRSEMNVSTLELGDSALYLCASSSLDRGIDEQFFGPGTRLTVL.

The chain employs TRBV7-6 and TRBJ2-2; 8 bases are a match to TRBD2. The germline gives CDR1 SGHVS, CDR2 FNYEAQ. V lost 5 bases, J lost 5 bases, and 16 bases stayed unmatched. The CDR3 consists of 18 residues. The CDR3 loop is CASSIDGGSGGATGELFF. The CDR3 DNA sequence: TGTGCCAGCAGCATCGACGGGGGCAGCGGGGGTGCTACCGGGGAGCTGTTTTTT.

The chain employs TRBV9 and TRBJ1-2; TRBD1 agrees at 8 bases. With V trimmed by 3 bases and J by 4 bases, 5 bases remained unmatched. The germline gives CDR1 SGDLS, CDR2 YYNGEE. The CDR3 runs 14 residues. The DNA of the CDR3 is TGTGCCAGCAGCGAAGGACAGGGAGCCTATGGCTACACCTTC. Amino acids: CASSEGQGAYGYTF.

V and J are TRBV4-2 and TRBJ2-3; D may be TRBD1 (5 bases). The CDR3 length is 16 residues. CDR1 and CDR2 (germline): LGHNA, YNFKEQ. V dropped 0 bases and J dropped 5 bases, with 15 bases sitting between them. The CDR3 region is CASSQDPVAGQDTQYF. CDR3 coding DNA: TGTGCCAGCAGCCAAGATCCCGTAGCAGGACAAGATACGCAGTATTTT.

The CDR3 nucleotides are TGCGCCAGCAGCCAAGCCGGGACAGGGGAAACCGAGCAGTACTTC. Translated, it gives CASSQAGTGETEQYF. The genes are TRBV4-1 and TRBJ2-7; 10 nucleotides agree with TRBD1. CDR3 length: 15 amino acids. In germline, CDR1 is MGHRA, CDR2 YSYEKL. V was clipped by 1 base and J by 6 bases; unmatched bases: 6.

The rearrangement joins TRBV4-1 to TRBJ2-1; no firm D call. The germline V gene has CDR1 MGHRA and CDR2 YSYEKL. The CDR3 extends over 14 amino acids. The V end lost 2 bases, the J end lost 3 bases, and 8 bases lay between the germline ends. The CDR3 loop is CASSQPGIYNEQFF. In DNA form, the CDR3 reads TGCGCCAGCAGCCAACCAGGCATCTACAATGAGCAGTTCTTC.

The CDR3 sequence: CASSRQDDGYTF. The DNA for the CDR3 is TGCGCCAGCAGCAGACAGGACGACGGCTACACCTTC. This chain joins TRBV5-1 and TRBJ1-2; a possible D gene is TRBD1 (6 bases). The V end lost 4 bases, the J end lost 8 bases, and 12 bases lay between the germline ends. The CDR3 extends over 12 amino acids. Germline V gene lookup returns CDR1 SGHRS and CDR2 YFSETQ.